The source of this T cell receptor (beta chain) is a study of blood T cells in healthy people across ages. Study observations and caveats: Diversity figures based on one million T cells were deemed too low. It was found that TCR beta diversity correlated strongly with the percentage of naive T cells.

CDR1 SNHLY and CDR2 FYNNEI come from the germline V gene. The CDR3 consists of 13 residues. Note on this clonotype: Its antigen is as yet unknown. The junction and the germline gene differ at one end; a read error may be behind it.

The use of a sample-barcoded 5' primer and a J-beta primer mix characterized a second PCR of about 7 to 12 cycles. Every cDNA molecule bore a tag from a template-switch adaptor containing 12 random nucleotides. MiXCR, applied by TCRdb to the 5' RACE reads, yields one record per CDR3 protein. The sample comprises 1.4 million to 1.5 million distinct CDR3 sequences, about 40% of which are singletons, and approximately 7.9% rests with the top ten. Each sample had at least 6.5 million PBMCs isolated. The TCR sequence derives from a woman aged 18-29 years in good health. V usage is TRBV2 and J usage is TRBJ2-5; weak D call: TRBD2 (6 bases). Sequenced input: blood. The CDR3 spells CANSDGGGETQYF. DNA of the CDR3: TGTGCCAACAGTGATGGGGGAGGAGAGACCCAGTACTTC.